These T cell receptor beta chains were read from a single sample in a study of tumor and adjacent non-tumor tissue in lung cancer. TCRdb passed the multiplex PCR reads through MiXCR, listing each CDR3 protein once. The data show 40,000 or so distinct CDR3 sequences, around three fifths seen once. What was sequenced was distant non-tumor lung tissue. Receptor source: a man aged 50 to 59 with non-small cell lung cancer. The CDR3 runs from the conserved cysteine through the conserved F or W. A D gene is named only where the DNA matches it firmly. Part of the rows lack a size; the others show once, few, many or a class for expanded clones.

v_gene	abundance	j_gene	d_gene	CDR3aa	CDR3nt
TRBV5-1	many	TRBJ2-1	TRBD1	CASSLEQGARANEQFF	TGCGCCAGCAGCTTGGAACAGGGGGCGAGAGCCAATGAGCAGTTCTTC
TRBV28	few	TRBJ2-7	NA	CASSPMASYEQYF	TGTGCTAGCAGTCCAATGGCCTCCTACGAGCAGTACTTC
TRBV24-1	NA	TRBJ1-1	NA	CATSAIINTEAFF	TGCGCCACCAGTGCCATCATCAACACTGAAGCTTTCTTT
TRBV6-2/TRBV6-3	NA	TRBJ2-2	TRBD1	CARSRSWTGTGELFF	TGTGCCAGAAGTCGATCCTGGACAGGGACCGGGGAGCTGTTTTTT
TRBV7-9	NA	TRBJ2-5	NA	CASSLVAEETQYF	TGTGCCAGCAGCTTAGTGGCGGAAGAGACCCAGTACTTC
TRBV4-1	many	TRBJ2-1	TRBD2	CASSPPGLAFDEQFF	TGCGCCAGCAGCCCCCCGGGACTAGCGTTCGATGAGCAGTTCTTC
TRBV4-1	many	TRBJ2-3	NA	CASSQGWTDTDTQYF	TGCGCCAGCAGCCAAGGTTGGACAGACACAGATACGCAGTATTTT
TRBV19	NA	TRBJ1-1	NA	CASSPPDYSDTKAFF	TGTGCCAGTAGCCCGCCGGATTATAGCGACACTAAAGCTTTCTTT
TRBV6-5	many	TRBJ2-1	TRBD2	CASSSLGLARYEQFF	TGTGCCAGCAGCTCTCTTGGACTAGCGCGGTATGAGCAGTTCTTC
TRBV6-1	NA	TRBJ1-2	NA	CASSENLLTGGSGHTF	TGTGCCAGCAGTGAAAACCTCCTGACAGGCGGGAGTGGTCACACCTTC
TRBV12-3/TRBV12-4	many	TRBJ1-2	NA	CASSINRPATYGYTF	TGTGCCAGCAGTATAAATCGTCCAGCTACCTATGGCTACACCTTC
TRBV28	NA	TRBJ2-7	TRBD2	CASSLRASGSEQYF	TGTGCCAGCAGTTTGAGGGCTAGCGGGAGCGAGCAGTACTTC
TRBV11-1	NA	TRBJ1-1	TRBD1	CARSPGTDDEAFF	TGTGCCAGAAGCCCCGGGACAGATGATGAAGCTTTCTTT
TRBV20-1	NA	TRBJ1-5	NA	CSARGDINQSQHF	TGCAGTGCTAGAGGGGATATCAATCAGTCCCAGCATTTT
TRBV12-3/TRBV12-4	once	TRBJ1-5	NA	CASSLAAVGQPQHF	TGTGCCAGCAGTTTAGCGGCAGTTGGACAGCCCCAGCATTTT
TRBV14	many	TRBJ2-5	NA	CASSLFRGLQETQYF	TGTGCCAGCAGCCTGTTCAGGGGCCTTCAAGAGACCCAGTACTTC
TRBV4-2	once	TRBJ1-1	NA	CARRQERYHTEAFF	TGTGCCAGGAGACAAGAGCGCTACCACACTGAAGCTTTCTTT
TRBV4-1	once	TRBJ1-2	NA	CASNQGPPSPDSNHGYTF	TGCGCCAGCAACCAAGGTCCACCCTCTCCTGACTCTAACCATGGATACACCTTC
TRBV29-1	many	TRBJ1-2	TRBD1	CSAQQGGANYGYTF	TGCAGCGCTCAGCAGGGGGGAGCTAACTATGGCTACACCTTC
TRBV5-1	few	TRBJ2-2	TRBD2	CASSFFRGSDSGELFF	TGCGCCAGCAGCTTTTTCCGCGGGAGTGATTCCGGGGAGCTGTTTTTT
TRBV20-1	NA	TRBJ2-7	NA	CSARGRTVASHEQYF	TGCAGTGCTAGAGGAAGGACAGTCGCGTCCCACGAGCAGTACTTC
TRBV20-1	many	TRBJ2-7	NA	CSALRGDEQYF	TGCAGTGCTCTCAGGGGCGACGAGCAGTACTTC
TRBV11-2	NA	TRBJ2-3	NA	CVSSLIGSSTDTQYF	TGTGTCAGCAGCTTAATTGGCTCTAGCACGGATACGCAGTATTTT
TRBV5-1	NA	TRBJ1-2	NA	CASSQGQSYDYTF	TGCGCCAGCAGCCAGGGACAAAGCTATGACTACACCTTC
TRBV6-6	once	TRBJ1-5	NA	CASNYRGYGQHQHF	TGTGCCAGCAATTATCGAGGTTACGGTCAGCACCAGCATTTT
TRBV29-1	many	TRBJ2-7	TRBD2	CSALTSAKGEQYF	TGCAGCGCGTTAACTAGCGCGAAGGGCGAGCAGTACTTC
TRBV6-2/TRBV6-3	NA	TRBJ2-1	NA	CVSRGGPGNEQFF	TGTGTCAGCAGAGGGGGGCCCGGAAATGAGCAGTTCTTC
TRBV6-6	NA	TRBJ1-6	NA	CASRATGQLSSALHF	TGTGCCAGCAGAGCCACGGGACAACTCTCTTCAGCCCTCCACTTT
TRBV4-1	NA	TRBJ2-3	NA	CANSQGSGGADTQYF	TGCGCCAACAGCCAAGGGTCAGGGGGGGCAGATACGCAGTATTTT
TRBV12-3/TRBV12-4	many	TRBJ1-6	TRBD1	CASSLGDRANSPLHF	TGTGCCAGCAGTTTGGGGGACAGGGCTAATTCACCCCTCCACTTT
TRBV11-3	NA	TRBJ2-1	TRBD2	CTSSSTSGEYNEQFF	TGTACCAGCAGCTCGACTAGCGGAGAGTACAATGAGCAGTTCTTC
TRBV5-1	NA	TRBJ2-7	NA	CASSQGPTSYEQYF	TGCGCCAGCAGCCAGGGGCCCACATCCTACGAGCAGTACTTC
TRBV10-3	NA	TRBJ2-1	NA	CVISVFDNNEQFF	TGTGTCATCAGTGTGTTTGACAACAATGAGCAGTTCTTC
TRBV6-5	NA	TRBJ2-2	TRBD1	CASSDRGGANSGELFF	TGTGCCAGCAGTGACAGGGGGGGGGCGAACAGCGGGGAGCTGTTTTTT
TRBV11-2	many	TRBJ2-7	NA	CASSSMDSYTYEQYF	TGTGCCAGCAGCTCTATGGACAGCTATACCTACGAGCAGTACTTC
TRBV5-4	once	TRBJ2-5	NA	CASRTLGEVETQYF	TGTGCCAGCAGAACCTTAGGGGAGGTAGAGACCCAGTACTTC
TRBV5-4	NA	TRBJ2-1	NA	CTSSSGTAGNEQFF	TGTACCAGCAGCTCCGGGACTGCTGGGAATGAACAGTTCTTC
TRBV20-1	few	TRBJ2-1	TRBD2	CSARVGGRSNEQFF	TGCAGTGCTAGAGTTGGCGGGAGGAGTAATGAGCAGTTCTTC
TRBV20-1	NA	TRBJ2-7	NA	CSARSRTMLMEQYF	TGCAGTGCTAGGTCAAGGACAATGTTAATGGAGCAGTACTTC
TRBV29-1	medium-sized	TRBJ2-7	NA	CSVDLWGHHEQYF	TGCAGCGTTGATCTCTGGGGACATCACGAGCAGTACTTC
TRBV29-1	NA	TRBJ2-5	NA	CSVDDRAGGDGTQYF	TGCAGCGTTGACGATAGGGCAGGAGGGGATGGGACCCAGTACTTC
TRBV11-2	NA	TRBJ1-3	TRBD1	CACSLMTGKSSGNTIYF	TGTGCATGCAGCTTAATGACAGGGAAAAGTTCTGGAAACACCATATATTTT
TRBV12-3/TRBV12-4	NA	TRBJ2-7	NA	CASSLKAGPYEQYF	TGTGCCAGCAGTTTAAAGGCAGGGCCCTACGAGCAGTACTTC
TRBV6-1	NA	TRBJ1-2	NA	CASREKRGFAYGYTF	TGTGCCAGCAGAGAGAAAAGGGGATTCGCCTATGGCTACACCTTC
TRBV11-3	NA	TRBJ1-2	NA	CASSPDSVDGYTF	TGTGCCAGCAGCCCGGACAGCGTCGATGGCTACACCTTC
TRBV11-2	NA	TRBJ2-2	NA	CASSSTGSNTMELFF	TGTGCCAGCAGCTCCACAGGGTCCAACACCATGGAGCTCTTTTTT
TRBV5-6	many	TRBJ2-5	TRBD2	CASSLAALAGVRKTQYF	TGTGCCAGCAGCTTGGCGGCCCTAGCGGGGGTACGAAAGACCCAGTACTTC
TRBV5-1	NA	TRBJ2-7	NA	CASSLDRGPVPHEQYF	TGCGCCAGCAGCTTGGACCGGGGTCCGGTCCCTCATGAGCAGTACTTC
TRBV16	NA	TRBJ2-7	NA	CASSHNGGHEQYF	TGTGCCAGCAGCCACAATGGCGGCCACGAGCAATACTTC
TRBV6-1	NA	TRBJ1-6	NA	CASSEAREGGKGNPPLHF	TGTGCCAGCAGTGAAGCGCGTGAGGGAGGTAAAGGGAATCCACCCCTCCACTTT
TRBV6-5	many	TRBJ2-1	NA	CASSPDSPNEQFF	TGTGCCAGCAGCCCGGACAGCCCCAATGAGCAGTTCTTC
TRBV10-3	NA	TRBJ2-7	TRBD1	CATRTGGSVRSSYEQYF	TGTGCCACCAGGACAGGGGGCTCGGTCCGAAGCTCCTACGAGCAATACTTC
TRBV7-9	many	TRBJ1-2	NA	CASSRTAKYGYTF	TGTGCCAGCAGCCGGACAGCCAAATATGGCTACACCTTC
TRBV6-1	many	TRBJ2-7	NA	CASSPEREQYF	TGTGCCAGCAGCCCAGAGAGGGAGCAGTACTTC
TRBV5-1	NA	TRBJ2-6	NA	CASSLRAGANVLTF	TGCGCCAGCAGCTTAAGGGCCGGGGCCAACGTCCTGACTTTC
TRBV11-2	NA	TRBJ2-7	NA	CASSFSQTGSYEQCF	TGTGCCAGTAGCTTTAGCCAGACAGGCTCCTACGAGCAGTGCTTC
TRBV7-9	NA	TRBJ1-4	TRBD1	CASSLTGTGVEKLFF	TGTGCCAGCAGTCTTACCGGGACAGGGGTTGAAAAACTGTTTTTT